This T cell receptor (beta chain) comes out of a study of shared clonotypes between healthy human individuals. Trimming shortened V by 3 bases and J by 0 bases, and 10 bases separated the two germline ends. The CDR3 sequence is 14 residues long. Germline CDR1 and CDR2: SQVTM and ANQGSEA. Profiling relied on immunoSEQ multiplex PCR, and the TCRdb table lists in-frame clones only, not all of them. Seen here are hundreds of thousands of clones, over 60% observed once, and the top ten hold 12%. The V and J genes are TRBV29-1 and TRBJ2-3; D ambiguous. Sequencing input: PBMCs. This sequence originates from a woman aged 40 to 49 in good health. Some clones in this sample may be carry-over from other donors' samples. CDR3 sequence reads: CSVDPGSSTDTQYF. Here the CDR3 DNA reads TGCAGCGTTGACCCCGGCTCCAGCACAGATACGCAGTATTTT.